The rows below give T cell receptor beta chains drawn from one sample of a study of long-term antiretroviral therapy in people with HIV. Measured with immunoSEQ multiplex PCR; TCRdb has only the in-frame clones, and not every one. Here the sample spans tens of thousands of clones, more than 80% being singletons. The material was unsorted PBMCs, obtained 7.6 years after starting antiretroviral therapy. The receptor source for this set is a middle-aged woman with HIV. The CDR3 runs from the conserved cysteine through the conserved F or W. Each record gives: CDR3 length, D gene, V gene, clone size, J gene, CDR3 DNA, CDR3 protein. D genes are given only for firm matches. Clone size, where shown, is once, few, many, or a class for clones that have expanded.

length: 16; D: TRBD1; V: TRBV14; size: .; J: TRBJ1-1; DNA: TGTGCCAGCAGCCAAAGTCTCGGACAGGGGAAGGCTGAAGCTTTCTTT; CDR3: CASSQSLGQGKAEAFF
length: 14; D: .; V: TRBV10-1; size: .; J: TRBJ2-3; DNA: TGCGCCAGCAGTGAACGGGCCCCTCCGGATACGCAGTATTTT; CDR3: CASSERAPPDTQYF
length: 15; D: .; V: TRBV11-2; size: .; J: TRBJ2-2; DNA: TGTGCCAGCAGCTTAGCCGGGGGCCGGGCCGGGGAGCTGTTTTTT; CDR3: CASSLAGGRAGELFF
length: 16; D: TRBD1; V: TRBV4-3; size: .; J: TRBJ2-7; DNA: TGCGCCAGCAGCCAAGACGCGGCAGGGGGCAGGTACGAGCAGTACTTC; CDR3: CASSQDAAGGRYEQYF
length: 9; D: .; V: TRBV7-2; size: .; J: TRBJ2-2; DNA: TGTGCCAGCAGCTTCGAACTGTTTTTT; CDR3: CASSFELFF
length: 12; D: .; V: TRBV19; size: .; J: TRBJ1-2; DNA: TGTGCCAGTTCCGATCGTAACTATGGCTACACCTTC; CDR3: CASSDRNYGYTF
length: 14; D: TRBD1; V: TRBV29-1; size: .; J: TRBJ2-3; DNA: TGCAGCGGCCGGGACAGAAGTAGCACAGATACGCAGTATTTT; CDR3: CSGRDRSSTDTQYF
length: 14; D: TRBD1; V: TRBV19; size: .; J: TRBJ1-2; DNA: TGTGCCAGTAGTATTGTAGGACAGGGATATGGCTACACCTTC; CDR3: CASSIVGQGYGYTF
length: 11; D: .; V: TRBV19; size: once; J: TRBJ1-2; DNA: TGTGCCAGTAGTTACGACAGGGGCTACACCTTC; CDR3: CASSYDRGYTF
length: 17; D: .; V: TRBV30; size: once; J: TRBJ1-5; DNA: TGTGCCTGGAGTATGGCCGGTCAGGGTAACATCAATCAGCCCCAGCATTTT; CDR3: CAWSMAGQGNINQPQHF
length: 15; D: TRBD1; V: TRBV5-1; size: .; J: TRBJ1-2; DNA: TGCGCCAGCAGCGACCGGACAGGGGCAGGGTATGGCTACACCTTC; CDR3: CASSDRTGAGYGYTF
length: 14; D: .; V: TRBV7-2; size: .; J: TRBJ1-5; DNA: TGTGCCAGCAGCCCTAAGGACAGATATCAGCCCCAGCATTTT; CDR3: CASSPKDRYQPQHF
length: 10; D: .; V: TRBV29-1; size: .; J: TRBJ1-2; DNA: TGCAGCGTTAACGGGGAAGGCTACACCTTC; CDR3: CSVNGEGYTF
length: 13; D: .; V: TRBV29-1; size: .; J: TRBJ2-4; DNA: TGCAGCGTCGCCGGGGGGCCTGACGGTATTCAGTACTTC; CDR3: CSVAGGPDGIQYF
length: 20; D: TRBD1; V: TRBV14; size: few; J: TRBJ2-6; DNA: TGTGCCAGCAGCCAAGATTTTAGGGCCAGGGGGAGCTCTGGGGCCAACGTCCTGACTTTC; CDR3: CASSQDFRARGSSGANVLTF
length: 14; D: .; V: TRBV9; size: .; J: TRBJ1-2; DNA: TGTGCCAGCAGCCCCCAAATCGGGGGGATGGGCTACACCTTC; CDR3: CASSPQIGGMGYTF
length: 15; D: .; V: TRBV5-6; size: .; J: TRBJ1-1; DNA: TGTGCCAGCAGCTTACGACAGGCTGGGAACACTGAAGCTTTCTTT; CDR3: CASSLRQAGNTEAFF
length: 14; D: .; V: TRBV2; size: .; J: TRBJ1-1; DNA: TGTGCCAGCAGTCCCCAGGGGAGGAGCACTGAAGCTTTCTTT; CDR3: CASSPQGRSTEAFF
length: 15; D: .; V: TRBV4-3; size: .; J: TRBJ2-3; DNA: TGCGCCAGCAGCCAATTGTCCGGGGCAGCAGATACGCAGTATTTT; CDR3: CASSQLSGAADTQYF
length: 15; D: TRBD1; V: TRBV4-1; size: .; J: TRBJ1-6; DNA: TGCGCCAGCAGCCCCGGACAGGGGGGTTATTCACCCCTCCACTTT; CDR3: CASSPGQGGYSPLHF
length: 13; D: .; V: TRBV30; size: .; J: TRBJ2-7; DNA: TGTGCCTGGAGTGGGGGCAGTCCCTACGAGCAGTACTTC; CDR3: CAWSGGSPYEQYF
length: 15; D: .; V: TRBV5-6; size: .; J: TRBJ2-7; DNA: TGTGCCAGCAGGTCGGGACCGCAGCGGCCCCACGAGCAGTACTTC; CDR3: CASRSGPQRPHEQYF
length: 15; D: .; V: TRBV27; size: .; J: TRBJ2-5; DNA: TGTGCCAGCAGTTCTAGGAAGGGGTCCTTGGAGACCCAGTACTTC; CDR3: CASSSRKGSLETQYF
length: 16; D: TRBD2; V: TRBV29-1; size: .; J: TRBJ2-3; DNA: TGCAGCGTCACGACTAGCGGGGGGGCCGGCACAGATACGCAGTATTTT; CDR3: CSVTTSGGAGTDTQYF
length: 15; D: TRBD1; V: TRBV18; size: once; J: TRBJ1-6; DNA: TGTGCCAGCTCACCAAATCAGGGGGCAGATTCACCCCTCCACTTT; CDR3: CASSPNQGADSPLHF
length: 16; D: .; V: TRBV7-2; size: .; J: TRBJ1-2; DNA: TGTGCCAGCAGCTTAGCGCTCCAGGGCGGGAGCTATGGCTACACCTTC; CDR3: CASSLALQGGSYGYTF
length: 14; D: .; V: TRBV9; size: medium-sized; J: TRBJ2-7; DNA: TGTGCCAGCAGCAAAGGACCCCCCTCGAAAGAGCAGTACTTC; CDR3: CASSKGPPSKEQYF
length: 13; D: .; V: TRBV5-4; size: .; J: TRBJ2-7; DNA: TGTGCCAGCAGCTTGATGGTTCGTCTCGAGCAGTACTTC; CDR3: CASSLMVRLEQYF